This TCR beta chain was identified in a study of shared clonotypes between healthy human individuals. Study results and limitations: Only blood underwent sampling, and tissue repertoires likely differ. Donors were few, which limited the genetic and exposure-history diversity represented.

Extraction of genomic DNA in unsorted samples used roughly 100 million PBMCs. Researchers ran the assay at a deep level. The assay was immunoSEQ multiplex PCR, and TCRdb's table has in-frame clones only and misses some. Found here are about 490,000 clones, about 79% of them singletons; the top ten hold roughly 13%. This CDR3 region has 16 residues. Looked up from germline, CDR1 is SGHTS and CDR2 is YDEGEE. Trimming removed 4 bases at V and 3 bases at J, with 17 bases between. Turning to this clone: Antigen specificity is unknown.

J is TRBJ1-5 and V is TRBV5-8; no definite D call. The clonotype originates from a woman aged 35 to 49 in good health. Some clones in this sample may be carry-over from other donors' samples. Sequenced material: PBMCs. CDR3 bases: TGTGCCAGCAGCATAACTTCCGAGGGAACCAATCAGCCCCAGCATTTT. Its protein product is CASSITSEGTNQPQHF. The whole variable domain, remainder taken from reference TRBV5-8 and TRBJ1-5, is EAGVTQSPTHLIKTRGQQATLRCSPISGHTSVYWYQQALGLGLQFLLWYDEGEERNRGNFPPRFSGRQFPNYSSELNVNALELEDSALYLCASSITSEGTNQPQHFGDGTRLSIL.